This record concerns one T cell receptor beta chain sequence. The data are from a study of shared clonotypes between healthy human individuals. Produced via immunoSEQ multiplex PCR; TCRdb's table is partial and in-frame only. The profile shows around 1.5 million clones, approximately 98% of them singletons. Everyone who donated was a Caucasian adult who lived in Nashville, Tennessee. Trimming stripped 2 bases from V and 6 bases from J, with 9 bases between. This CDR3 contains 13 residues. Germline CDR1 and CDR2: SGHDT and YYEEEE. The chain has TRBV5-6 and TRBJ1-5; D may be TRBD1 (5 bases). The clonotype originates from a man in his thirties or forties in good health. The specimen was naive CD4+ T cells sorted from blood. Sample subset: CD45RA+ positively selected. The CDR3 DNA is TGTGCCAGCAGCTTACAGGAGGCTCAGCCCCAGCATTTT. Its translation: CASSLQEAQPQHF.